A single count supports the clone carrying this T cell receptor beta chain. This sample is part of a study of cytomegalovirus exposure and HLA in healthy donors. This CDR3 has 13 amino acids. V lost 5 bases, J lost 5 bases, and 10 bases lay in between. The germline V gene has CDR1 MNHNS and CDR2 SASEGT. Vbeta (60) and Jbeta (13) primers were used in the PCR. Measured with immunoSEQ multiplex PCR; TCRdb has only the in-frame clones, and not every one. The sample yields approximately 110,000 clones, around 82% seen once. The TCR was taken from a man aged 35-49 years in good health and CMV-seronegative. The chain employs TRBV6-1 and TRBJ1-5; maybe TRBD1 (6 bases). Sample: PBMCs. CDR3 bases: TGTGCCAGCAGTCCCAGGGGCGATCAGCCCCAGCATTTT. Translation gives CASSPRGDQPQHF.